These T cell receptor beta chains were read from a single sample in a study of Graves' ophthalmopathy and Graves' hyperthyroidism. TCRdb re-analysed the multiplex PCR reads in MiXCR, keeping a single row per CDR3 protein. The data hold 650,000 to 800,000 distinct CDR3 sequences, with about 38% observed a single time. Sequenced sample: peripheral blood. These receptors were obtained from an adult man with Graves' ophthalmopathy. The CDR3 runs from the conserved cysteine through the conserved F or W. A D gene is named only where the DNA matches it firmly. Where a row states a size, it is once, few, many or the class of an expanded clone; other rows omit it.

V gene,clone size,J gene,D gene,CDR3 DNA,CDR3 protein
TRBV20-1,many,TRBJ2-5,TRBD2,TGCAGTGCTCGAGGGACTAGCGGACAAGAGACCCAGTACTTC,CSARGTSGQETQYF
TRBV10-3,.,TRBJ1-6,TRBD1,TGTGCCATCAGTGTCCGGGACAGGGCGCGGTCACCCCTCCACTTT,CAISVRDRARSPLHF
TRBV20-1,many,TRBJ1-4,.,TGCAGTGCTAGTTCGAGCGAGGGGGCTAATGAAAAACTGTTTTTT,CSASSSEGANEKLFF
TRBV6-1,.,TRBJ1-1,.,TGTGCCAGCACTCGGACAGCTACTGAAGCTTTCTTT,CASTRTATEAFF
TRBV15,.,TRBJ1-2,.,TGTGCCACCAGCAGTGAAGTGCCACAGGGCTATGGCTACACCTTC,CATSSEVPQGYGYTF
TRBV14,.,TRBJ1-4,.,TGCGCCAGCAGCCAAGAGTGGGGCTTTAATGAAAAACTGTTTTTT,CASSQEWGFNEKLFF
TRBV10-3,.,TRBJ2-3,.,TGTGCCATCAGTGCTAGGGAGGCAGGTACAGATACGCAGTATTTT,CAISAREAGTDTQYF
TRBV7-8,.,TRBJ2-7,.,TGTGCCAGCAGCCTCACGGCAGGGGAAACCTACGAGCAGTACTTC,CASSLTAGETYEQYF
TRBV25-1,.,TRBJ1-4,TRBD1,TGTGCCTGGAGTACGGGACAGATTGCAACTAATGAAAAACTGTTTTTT,CAWSTGQIATNEKLFF
TRBV19,many,TRBJ1-2,.,TGTGCCAGTAGTAACCGGGACCTCTATGGCTACACCTTC,CASSNRDLYGYTF
TRBV2,.,TRBJ1-5,.,TGTGCCAGCAGTGAAGCGAACGAACCCCCGCCCGCGACAAAGGGTGCTCAGCCCCAGCATTTT,CASSEANEPPPATKGAQPQHF
TRBV10-2,.,TRBJ2-4,TRBD2,TGCGCCAGCAGAGGGACTAGCGAAGAGAACATTCAGTACTTC,CASRGTSEENIQYF
TRBV29-1,.,TRBJ2-5,TRBD2,TGCAGCCAGCGACTAGCGGGGGGGCCGCGGGAGACCCAGTACTTC,CSQRLAGGPRETQYF
TRBV7-6,.,TRBJ2-5,.,TGTGCCAGCAGCTTAGCGGGAACTAGCAGTGGGAAGACCCAGGACTTC,CASSLAGTSSGKTQDF
TRBV5-1,many,TRBJ2-7,TRBD1,TGCGCCAGCAGCGCATGGGACAGGGGGTCGGTCGAGCAGTACTTC,CASSAWDRGSVEQYF
TRBV27,many,TRBJ2-5,.,TGTGCCAGCAGTTTGAAGACAGCCCAAGAGACCCAGTACTTC,CASSLKTAQETQYF
TRBV4-3,few,TRBJ2-7,.,TGCGCCAGCAGCGCCTCCGCCGGGACCTACTACGAGCAGTACTTC,CASSASAGTYYEQYF
TRBV12-3/TRBV12-4,many,TRBJ1-3,.,TGTGCCAGCACCCCAGAGGGACACTCTGGAAACACCATATATTTT,CASTPEGHSGNTIYF
TRBV29-1,medium-sized,TRBJ1-2,.,TGCAGCGTTGATTCGTCAGGGGCGCGGGGCTATGGCTACACCTTC,CSVDSSGARGYGYTF
TRBV5-4,once,TRBJ2-2,.,TGTGCCAGCAGCTTGGTCCGTGCAGGGAGCACCGGGGAGCTGTTTTTT,CASSLVRAGSTGELFF
TRBV19,.,TRBJ2-3,.,TGTGCCAGTATACCGGGACCAGTTGGAGATACGCAGTATTTT,CASIPGPVGDTQYF
TRBV3-1,few,TRBJ2-7,TRBD1,TGTGCCAGCAGCCAAGTCGGGGACAGGGGGTACGAGCAGTACTTC,CASSQVGDRGYEQYF
TRBV20-1,many,TRBJ1-1,.,TGCAGTGCTCCGCAGGGACTAAACACTGAAGCTTTCTTT,CSAPQGLNTEAFF
TRBV10-3,.,TRBJ2-5,TRBD2,TGTGCCATCAGTGACGGAGCGGGGGACCGAGAGACCCAGTACTTC,CAISDGAGDRETQYF
TRBV10-3,.,TRBJ2-5,.,TGTGCTAGCAGTGAGACCGATGGGGTTGGAGAGACCCAGTACTTC,CASSETDGVGETQYF
TRBV6-1,.,TRBJ2-7,.,TGTGCCAGCAGTGAAGGGCAGACATCCTACGAGCAGAACTTC,CASSEGQTSYEQNF
TRBV2,.,TRBJ2-5,.,TGTGCCAGCAGCTTGGAAAGGGGGGAGACCCAGTACTTC,CASSLERGETQYF